Listed below are T cell receptor beta chains from one sample, sequenced in a study of cytomegalovirus exposure and HLA in healthy donors. Method: immunoSEQ multiplex PCR; TCRdb's copy keeps in-frame clones and lacks some. The table shows some 160,000 clones, with around nine tenths occurring only once. Sequencing used PBMCs. The source is a man between 18 and 35 years old in good health and CMV-seronegative. Both conserved end residues are part of each CDR3. Each record gives: V gene, J gene, D gene, CDR3 protein, CDR3 DNA. D genes are given only for firm matches.

>TRBV28|TRBJ2-7|.
CASSLTLLRGSPSYEQYF
TGTGCCAGCAGCCTCACCCTCTTAAGGGGGAGCCCCTCCTACGAGCAGTACTTC
>TRBV7-2|TRBJ1-5|TRBD1
CASSAPPGQGAEQPQHF
TGTGCCAGCAGCGCCCCCCCGGGACAGGGGGCCGAACAGCCCCAGCATTTT
>TRBV19|TRBJ1-5|.
CASSIQGVDNQPQHF
TGTGCCAGTAGTATCCAGGGTGTTGACAATCAGCCCCAGCATTTT
>TRBV28|TRBJ1-1|.
CASTESYTEAFF
TGTGCCAGCACCGAAAGCTACACTGAAGCTTTCTTT
>TRBV6-6|TRBJ2-7|.
CASSCGGQCDYEQYF
TGTGCCAGCAGCTGTGGGGGCCAATGTGACTACGAGCAGTACTTC
>TRBV19|TRBJ2-5|TRBD1
CASSPGQGEETQYF
TGTGCCAGTAGTCCTGGACAGGGGGAGGAGACCCAGTACTTC
>TRBV27|TRBJ2-7|.
CATSDRGLNYEQYF
TGTGCCACTTCGGACCGGGGATTAAACTACGAGCAGTACTTC
>TRBV28|TRBJ1-6|.
CASTTPQGSYNSPLHF
TGTGCCAGCACCACTCCTCAGGGGTCCTATAATTCACCCCTCCACTTT
>TRBV18|TRBJ1-5|.
CASSPGQEQPQHF
TGTGCCAGCTCACCCGGTCAGGAACAGCCCCAGCATTTT
>TRBV2|TRBJ2-3|.
CASSATAGTDTQYF
TGTGCCAGCAGTGCGACAGCCGGCACAGATACGCAGTATTTT
>TRBV6-5|TRBJ2-1|TRBD2
CASSGLAGVSEQFF
TGTGCCAGCAGCGGACTAGCGGGGGTGTCTGAGCAGTTCTTC
>TRBV28|TRBJ1-1|TRBD1
CASSPKGAGPGRSEAFF
TGTGCCAGCAGTCCCAAGGGGGCAGGGCCAGGGAGGAGTGAAGCTTTCTTT
>TRBV2|TRBJ2-4|.
CASSEGGAAGAKNIQYF
TGTGCCAGCAGTGAGGGAGGTGCAGCGGGAGCCAAAAACATTCAGTACTTC
>TRBV28|TRBJ1-5|TRBD1
CATLPGQGAQPQHF
TGTGCCACCCTCCCCGGACAGGGGGCTCAGCCCCAGCATTTT
>TRBV2|TRBJ2-1|TRBD2
CASSDSGGAGYEQFF
TGTGCCAGCAGTGACAGCGGGGGGGCCGGGTATGAGCAGTTCTTC
>TRBV6-5|TRBJ1-1|TRBD1
CASRTLRQGPEAFF
TGTGCCAGCAGAACACTGAGACAGGGCCCTGAAGCTTTCTTT
>TRBV10-2|TRBJ2-7|TRBD1
CASSERRDRGRYEQYF
TGCGCCAGCAGTGAGCGCAGGGACAGGGGCAGGTACGAGCAGTACTTC
>TRBV10-3|TRBJ2-6|TRBD2
CAISATSGGSGANVLTF
TGTGCCATCAGCGCTACTAGCGGGGGCTCTGGGGCCAACGTCCTGACTTTC
>TRBV5-5|TRBJ2-7|TRBD2
CASSWGLAGSDEQYF
TGTGCCAGCAGCTGGGGACTAGCGGGATCGGACGAGCAGTACTTC
>TRBV9|TRBJ2-2|TRBD2
CASSARTSENTGELFF
TGTGCCAGCAGCGCCCGGACTAGCGAGAACACCGGGGAGCTGTTTTTT
>TRBV19|TRBJ2-7|TRBD2
CASSAAGTSGKYEQYF
TGTGCCAGTAGTGCAGCCGGGACTAGCGGGAAGTACGAGCAGTACTTC
>TRBV10-3|TRBJ2-7|.
CATRQGGEAGFPGYEQYF
TGTGCCACCAGGCAGGGCGGAGAAGCGGGCTTCCCCGGCTACGAGCAGTACTTC
>TRBV7-9|TRBJ1-5|.
CASSLQGSNQPQHF
TGTGCCAGCAGCTTACAGGGATCTAATCAGCCCCAGCATTTT
>TRBV6-5|TRBJ1-2|.
CATLPGGVWHGYTF
TGTGCCACCCTCCCTGGGGGGGTGTGGCATGGCTACACCTTC
>TRBV7-9|TRBJ1-2|TRBD1
CASSRTGGGMYYGYTF
TGTGCCAGCAGCCGGACAGGGGGCGGGATGTACTATGGCTACACCTTC